This T cell receptor beta chain stems from a study of T cells after yellow fever vaccination. As for this clonotype: Its antigen is as yet unknown.

Regarding the study as a whole: Repertoires obtained by FACS sorting could include abundant clonotypes that entered as contaminants from the bulk population. The study found a weaker secondary response that peaked faster, day 5 versus 15. Researchers noted that a small share of clonotypes showed up in both CD4 and CD8 compartments.

Trimming pared 4 bases from V and 5 bases from J, leaving 14 bases between. The CDR3 covers 14 residues. Germline assignment: CDR1 GTSNPN and CDR2 SVGIG (reference sequence). A process of 5'RACE template switching, which added a universal primer site and UMIs, was used to make TCR cDNA. MiXCR was run by TCRdb on the 5' RACE reads, yielding one entry per CDR3 protein. The data hold 200,000 to 250,000 distinct CDR3 sequences, with about 3% observed a single time. The specimen comprised CD4+ T cells sorted from PBMCs, sampled 10 days after the yellow fever booster vaccination. The clonotype comes from a man younger than 35 who received the YFV17D yellow fever vaccine. The V call is TRBV30, the J call TRBJ2-2, with D perhaps being TRBD1 or TRBD2 (5 bases each). The CDR3 DNA sequence: TGTGCCTGGACCCAAATGAGGGGAACCGGGGAGCTGTTTTTT. Its translation: CAWTQMRGTGELFF.